This entry concerns a single T cell receptor (beta chain). Its antigen remains unidentified. Time point meaning: blood 4 weeks post-SBRT, at nephrectomy. Treatment here: 15 Gy SBRT to primary tumor, nephrectomy 4 weeks later. Nephrectomy followed 15 Gy stereotactic body radiation by 4 weeks. After SBRT, blood was collected at 2 and 4 weeks, plus baseline. This CDR3 comprises 16 residues. Germline assignment: CDR1 SGHDT and CDR2 YYEEEE. Deletions cut 4 bases from V and 2 bases from J, with 18 bases between. Clones were read by immunoSEQ multiplex PCR, and TCRdb kept only the in-frame ones, dropping some. This table has 150,000 to 200,000 clones, around 89% appearing once. These data come from a study of radiation and T cells in renal cell carcinoma. Overall study results and limits: Without pretreatment biopsies, baseline tumor clonotype presence was undetermined. From baseline, blood top tumor clonotypes peaked at 2 weeks post-radiation.

The receptor was derived from a woman between 50 and 59 years old with renal cell carcinoma. The chain couples TRBV5-6 to TRBJ1-2; a weak D match, TRBD1 (5 bases). The sample here was blood, taken from a patient whose treatment included radiotherapy and nephrectomy. CDR3 residues: CASSPARGRSNYGYTF. For the CDR3, the DNA is TGTGCCAGCAGCCCGGCACGGGGCAGATCAAACTATGGCTACACCTTC.